The 14 T cell receptor beta chains reported below all come from one sample, sequenced in a study of molecular identifiers for immune sequencing clone quantification. TCRdb re-called the PCR reads through MiXCR, storing one row per CDR3 protein. The sample holds about half a million distinct CDR3 sequences, 20% to 25% seen once. The specimen sequenced was naive CD8+ T cells from blood, with Jurkat cell RNA spiked in. Subset noted: FACS-sorted CD8+CD4-CCR7+CD45RA+ naive T cells. These receptors were collected from a human donor in good health. Some libraries in this study had Jurkat cell RNA spiked in.

This clonotype came up a few times. The chain couples TRBV20-1 to TRBJ2-7, with 9 bases fitting TRBD1. CDR1 DFQATT and CDR2 SNEGSKA come from the germline V gene (reference sequence). The V gene end was trimmed by 7 bases and the J gene end by 4 bases; junction bases not matched to a gene: 8. The CDR3 consists of 13 residues. CDR3 loop: CSGTGTGTYEQYF. The CDR3 bases are TGCAGTGGGACCGGGACAGGGACGTACGAGCAGTACTTC.

In this sample, this clonotype turned up a few times. The chain couples TRBV4-3 to TRBJ2-3, with D possibly matching TRBD1 (6 bases). Deletions cut 4 bases from V and 0 bases from J, with 14 bases between. Germline CDR1 and CDR2: LGHNA and YSLEER. This CDR3 spans 16 amino acids. CDR3 amino acids: CASSPHIGGSTDTQYF. In DNA, the CDR3 is TGCGCCAGCAGCCCCCATATAGGGGGTAGCACAGATACGCAGTATTTT.

This clonotype was seen ten or more times. This chain links TRBV7-2 with TRBJ1-1; D is unclear. The CDR3 totals 11 residues. The germline V gene has CDR1 SGHTA and CDR2 FQGNSA. V was cut by 3 bases and J by 5 bases, with 4 bases left in between. CDR3 in DNA: TGTGCCAGCAGCTTCCTAACTGAAGCTTTCTTT. Translating gives CASSFLTEAFF.

About this clonotype: This may stem from a read error, because a much larger clone lies one nucleotide away. V is TRBV12-3 or TRBV12-4 and J is TRBJ2-7, with D hard to call. The CDR3 is 14 amino acids. As DNA, the CDR3 is TGTGCCAGCGGTTTAGGGATCGGCCCATGGGAGCAGTACTTC. It codes for CASGLGIGPWEQYF.

A word on this clonotype: It may be a read error: a sequence one base away is much more abundant. The chain links TRBV14 to TRBJ1-1; no reliable D call. Germline loops: CDR1 SGHDN, CDR2 FVKESK. The CDR3 is 11 amino acids. CDR3: CASSQDTEALF. The CDR3 DNA reads TGTGCCAGCAGCCAAGATACTGAAGCTCTCTTT.

This clonotype was detected many times. The chain carries TRBV9 and TRBJ2-5, with TRBD1 identical over 9 bases. The J segment lost 5 bases and the V segment lost 3 bases, leaving 14 bases of the junction unmatched. Germline V CDR1 and CDR2: SGDLS, YYNGEE. This CDR3 contains 17 residues. This CDR3 reads CASSDSHGTGQGETQYF. The CDR3 DNA reads as TGTGCCAGCAGCGACAGCCACGGGACAGGGCAAGGGGAGACCCAGTACTTC. Combining the CDR3 with reference TRBV9 and TRBJ2-5 gives the whole variable domain DSGVTQTPKHLITATGQRVTLRCSPRSGDLSVYWYQQSLDQGLQFLIQYYNGEERAKGNILERFSAQQFPDLHSELNLSSLELGDSALYFCASSDSHGTGQGETQYFGPGTRLLVL.

This clonotype was recorded a few times. The V gene is TRBV4-1, the J gene TRBJ2-2; possibly TRBD2 for D (7 bases). V was pared by 4 bases and J by 3 bases, with 18 bases between. The CDR3 consists of 17 residues. CDR1 MGHRA and CDR2 YSYEKL come from the germline V gene. This CDR3 is CASSPYSGGADTGELFF. CDR3 DNA: TGCGCCAGCAGCCCCTATAGTGGGGGGGCGGACACCGGGGAGCTGTTTTTT.

This clonotype has a count of ten or more. This chain uses TRBV29-1 with TRBJ2-5; the D is unclear. Germline lookup yields CDR1 SQVTM and CDR2 ANQGSEA. V was cut by 2 bases and J by 4 bases, with 5 bases left in between. The CDR3 is 11 amino acids. For the CDR3, the DNA is TGCAGCGTTGAAACTCCAGAGACCCAGTACTTC. Protein product: CSVETPETQYF.

This clonotype showed up just a few times. The V and J genes are TRBV20-1 and TRBJ2-1; 10 bases are shared with TRBD1. The V gene end was trimmed by 0 bases and the J gene end by 6 bases; junction bases not matched to a gene: 8. The CDR3 has 16 amino acids. From germline, CDR1 is DFQATT and CDR2 SNEGSKA (reference sequence). The CDR3 DNA is TGCAGTGCTAGAGAGGGGGGGACAGGGGAGGGCAATGAGCAGTTCTTC. As protein: CSAREGGTGEGNEQFF.

The CDR3 is CASSPGTSVTPYNEQFF. The CDR3 DNA reads TGTGCCAGCAGCCCCGGGACTAGCGTCACCCCCTACAATGAGCAGTTCTTC. The chain is built from TRBV7-3 and TRBJ2-1; 10 positions agree with TRBD2. The V gene's germline CDR1 is SGHTA and CDR2 FQGTGA. This CDR3 has 17 amino acids. Germline trimming cut 5 bases from V and 2 bases from J; bases unmatched to any gene: 9.

This clonotype was observed many times. The chain uses TRBV28 and TRBJ2-5; D remains ambiguous. The V and J ends lost 4 bases and 5 bases respectively, with 20 bases between them. Germline CDR1 MDHEN, CDR2 SYDVKM. The CDR3 has 16 residues. The CDR3 DNA reads as TGTGCCAGCAGTTATTCGACCTTTCCGTTAGGCGAGACCCAGTACTTC. Translated: CASSYSTFPLGETQYF.

Only a few counts were recorded for this clonotype. V and J are TRBV30 and TRBJ2-1; 10 nucleotides align to TRBD2. CDR3 size: 13 residues. Germline assignment: CDR1 GTSNPN and CDR2 SVGIG (reference sequence). V was pared by 7 bases and J by 6 bases, with 6 bases of the junction left unmatched. The CDR3 region has the DNA TGTGCCTTCTCTAGCGGGAGCGGCAATGAGCAGTTCTTC. It encodes CAFSSGSGNEQFF.

This clonotype has at least ten counts. This chain connects TRBV6-2 or TRBV6-3 to TRBJ2-1; 9 positions match TRBD1. Trimming took 2 bases from V and 2 from J; bases not matched to a gene: 1. CDR1 and CDR2 (germline): MNHEY, SVGEGT. The CDR3 consists of 15 residues. CDR3 region: CASSYGDRAYNEQFF. CDR3 in DNA: TGTGCCAGCAGTTACGGGGACAGGGCCTACAATGAGCAGTTCTTC.

Points on this clonotype: At one end the junction does not follow the germline gene, possibly because of a read error. The chain employs TRBV27 and TRBJ2-5, with D unresolved. The CDR3 is made up of 11 amino acids. Germline CDR1 and CDR2: MNHEY and SMNVEV (reference sequence). The CDR3 DNA reads as TGTGCCGGCAGTCCCCCAGAGACCCGGTACTTC. Translating it yields CAGSPPETRYF.